The entry below gives a single TCR beta chain sequence along with its context. Researchers amplified the TCR beta CDR3 regions from RNA transcripts. Researchers ran a first-round RT-PCR on the TCR CDR3 using the HTBI primer set. From the multiplex PCR reads, TCRdb called clonotypes with MiXCR, one entry per CDR3 protein. The sample lists roughly 630,000 distinct CDR3 sequences; 15% to 17% were seen once. The data derive from a study of T cells in Graves' hyperthyroidism and ophthalmopathy. The source is a woman between 25 and 40 years old with Graves' hyperthyroidism. Source material: blood.

CDR3 in DNA: TGTGCCAGCAGTTTAGAGGGACAGGGGAACACCGGGGAGCTGTTTTTT. Its translation: CASSLEGQGNTGELFF. V and J are TRBV12-3 or TRBV12-4 and TRBJ2-2; TRBD1 matches at 9 bases. The CDR3 length is 16 residues. V shed 1 base and J 1 base; nucleotides not matched to a gene: 1.